This TCR beta chain is drawn from a study of blood T cell repertoires in COVID-19. The wider study: PBMCs, B-cell-depleted T cells, or T cells provided the cDNA or gDNA that made up the material.

V lost 3 bases and J 0 bases, leaving 6 bases between the germline ends. Germline-derived CDR1 and CDR2 are MNHNS and SASEGT. The CDR3 loop spans 15 amino acids. This clone occurred many times. In the study's own analysis: How many nucleated cells were present was estimated from reference gene primer amplification. TCRdb's table, derived via immunoSEQ multiplex PCR, lists solely in-frame clones and lacks some. That table gives V, J and clone size, and the DNA gave D and trimming. The table records under 250,000 clones, around 83% of them present only once. The TCR was taken from a man of 80 years or more with acute or convalescent COVID-19. Sequences were obtained from peripheral blood. The chain uses TRBV6-1 and TRBJ1-6; D remains ambiguous. The CDR3 reads CASSDGSSYNSPLHF. CDR3 coding DNA: TGTGCCAGCAGTGACGGGAGCTCCTATAATTCACCCCTCCACTTT.